This entry lists 22 T cell receptor beta chains sequenced from one sample in a study of radiotherapy plus CTLA-4 blockade in lung cancer. Sequencing was performed with immunoSEQ multiplex PCR; in TCRdb, only in-frame clones are kept and a portion is missing. Of some 50,000 clones in the sample, 70% to 85% were seen once. The specimen comprised peripheral blood, sampled from a patient treated with radiotherapy plus ipilimumab. These receptor sequences come from a human donor with non-small cell lung cancer who had a partial response to radiotherapy plus ipilimumab.

This chain uses TRBV9 with TRBJ2-1, with 10 nucleotides matching TRBD2. Looked up from germline, CDR1 is SGDLS and CDR2 is YYNGEE. The CDR3 contains 18 residues. J was trimmed by 0 bases and V by 1 base; bases with no gene match: 7. CDR3 nucleotides: TGTGCCAGCAGCGTACCTAGCGGGGGTCCTAGCTCCTACAATGAGCAGTTCTTC. It translates to CASSVPSGGPSSYNEQFF. Complete variable domain (other parts from reference TRBV9 and TRBJ2-1): DSGVTQTPKHLITATGQRVTLRCSPRSGDLSVYWYQQSLDQGLQFLIQYYNGEERAKGNILERFSAQQFPDLHSELNLSSLELGDSALYFCASSVPSGGPSSYNEQFFGPGTRLTVL.

This clone was counted once. The chain has TRBV19 and TRBJ1-2, with D possibly being TRBD1 (6 bases). CDR1 LNHDA and CDR2 SQIVND come from the germline V gene (reference sequence). Trimming took off 10 bases at V and 3 bases at J, with 9 bases between the two ends. The CDR3 is 11 residues long. CDR3 nucleotides: TGTGCCACCACAGGGTACTATGGCTACACCTTC. Protein product: CATTGYYGYTF. Combining the CDR3 with reference TRBV19 and TRBJ1-2 gives the whole variable domain DGGITQSPKYLFRKEGQNVTLSCEQNLNHDAMYWYRQDPGQGLRLIYYSQIVNDFQKGDIAEGYSVSREKKESFPLTVTSAQKNPTAFYLCATTGYYGYTFGSGTRLTVV.

The chain combines TRBV6-5 with TRBJ2-7, with a tentative D call TRBD1 (5 bases). The germline V gene has CDR1 MNHEY and CDR2 SVGAGI. V shed 2 bases and J shed 5 bases, with 13 bases lying between them. This CDR3 spans 14 amino acids. CDR3 nucleotides: TGTGCCAGCAGTTACGGGCAGGGTGGGGACGAGCAGTACTTC. As protein: CASSYGQGGDEQYF.

The chain links TRBV5-1 to TRBJ2-7; maybe TRBD2 (5 bases). The length of the CDR3 is 14 residues. Germline assignment: CDR1 SGHRS and CDR2 YFSETQ. With 0 bases removed from V and 0 bases from J, the gap between germline ends came to 7 bases. CDR3 nucleotide sequence: TGCGCCAGCAGCTTGGGGAGGAGCTCCTACGAGCAGTACTTC. It translates to CASSLGRSSYEQYF.

The chain links TRBV28 to TRBJ2-1, with 8 positions matching TRBD1. The CDR3 runs to 15 residues. J was trimmed by 7 bases and V by 4 bases; bases with no gene match: 9. The germline gives CDR1 MDHEN, CDR2 SYDVKM. CDR3 protein: CASSSTGQGLNEQFF. The DNA for the CDR3 is TGTGCCAGCAGTTCCACTGGACAGGGTTTAAATGAGCAGTTCTTC.

The chain uses TRBV4-1 and TRBJ2-5; possible D gene TRBD2, 6 bases. Germline-derived CDR1 and CDR2 are MGHRA and YSYEKL. The ends were cut back, 2 bases at V and 1 base at J, with 8 bases in the middle. The CDR3 loop spans 14 amino acids. CDR3 region: CASSQFGGQETQYF. The CDR3 region has the DNA TGCGCCAGCAGCCAATTCGGGGGCCAAGAGACCCAGTACTTC.

The V gene is TRBV10-3, the J gene TRBJ2-2; the D is unclear. The CDR3 consists of 13 residues. Trimming pared 7 bases from V and 2 bases from J, leaving 8 bases between. Germline V gene lookup returns CDR1 ENHRY and CDR2 SYGVKD. CDR3 DNA: TGTGCCATCAATGATCTCAACACCGGGGAGCTGTTTTTT. Its protein is CAINDLNTGELFF.

J is TRBJ1-5 and V is TRBV15; D remains ambiguous. CDR3 length: 12 residues. The ends were cut back, 3 bases at V and 4 bases at J, with 4 bases in the middle. Germline lookup yields CDR1 LNHNV and CDR2 YYDKDF (reference sequence). CDR3 sequence reads: CATSSLNQPQHF. The CDR3 DNA sequence: TGTGCCACCAGCAGCTTAAATCAGCCCCAGCATTTT.

V is TRBV5-4 and J is TRBJ2-7; D uncertain. V lost 4 bases to trimming and J lost 0 bases, with 11 bases between them. Germline V gene sequence: CDR1 SGHNT, CDR2 YYREEE (reference sequence). The CDR3 spans 14 residues. The CDR3 loop is CASSRSATSYEQYF. CDR3 sequence (DNA): TGTGCCAGCAGCCGTAGTGCTACCTCCTACGAGCAGTACTTC. Combining the CDR3 with reference TRBV5-4 and TRBJ2-7 gives the whole variable domain ETGVTQSPTHLIKTRGQQVTLRCSSQSGHNTVSWYQQALGQGPQFIFQYYREEENGRGNFPPRFSGLQFPNYSSELNVNALELDDSALYLCASSRSATSYEQYFGPGTRLTVT.

The CDR3 nucleotides read TGTGCCAGCAGCTCGGCAGGGGGTACCGAGCAGTACTTC. Residues: CASSSAGGTEQYF. This chain links TRBV5-6 with TRBJ2-7; TRBD1 aligns across 7 bases. Looked up from germline, CDR1 is SGHDT and CDR2 is YYEEEE. Unmatched junction bases numbered 6, after V lost 3 bases and J lost 6 bases. The CDR3 covers 13 residues.

The chain recombines TRBV11-3 with TRBJ2-3; possible D gene TRBD2, 6 bases. V gave up 5 bases and J gave up 4 bases, with 10 bases separating them. The CDR3 spans 13 residues. In germline, CDR1 is SGHNT, CDR2 YENEEA. The CDR3 sequence is CASSGGTADTQYF. CDR3 nucleotides: TGTGCCAGCAGCGGCGGGACTGCAGATACGCAGTATTTT.

This clone has more than one count but fewer than ten. The J gene is TRBJ2-1, the V gene TRBV6-5, with TRBD2 matching 9 bases. The CDR3 is 15 amino acids. The germline V gene has CDR1 MNHEY and CDR2 SVGAGI. Trimming at V came to 1 base and at J to 7 bases, leaving 5 bases not matched to a gene. Here the CDR3 reads CASSYWRGGGNEQFF. The CDR3, as DNA: TGTGCCAGCAGTTACTGGCGGGGGGGCGGGAATGAGCAGTTCTTC.

This chain uses TRBV6-1 with TRBJ2-5; D is possibly TRBD2 (6 bases). The germline V gene encodes CDR1 MNHNS and CDR2 SASEGT. The CDR3 is 17 amino acids. V was trimmed by 2 bases and J by 1 base, leaving 17 bases between them. This chain's CDR3 is CASSERKPGGVQETQYF. CDR3 bases: TGTGCCAGCAGTGAACGGAAGCCTGGCGGGGTCCAAGAGACCCAGTACTTC.

The chain uses TRBV7-9 and TRBJ2-3; 10 positions match TRBD2. Unmatched junction bases numbered 8, after V lost 3 bases and J lost 5 bases. Germline CDR1 reads SEHNR; CDR2 reads FQNEAQ (reference sequence). The CDR3 totals 16 residues. CDR3 sequence: CASSFNSGGRKDTQYF. CDR3 in DNA: TGTGCCAGCAGCTTTAATAGCGGGGGGCGCAAAGATACGCAGTATTTT.

The rearrangement joins TRBV9 to TRBJ1-2; D remains ambiguous. The germline V gene encodes CDR1 SGDLS and CDR2 YYNGEE. With 4 bases removed from V and 4 bases from J, the gap between germline ends came to 11 bases. This CDR3 contains 13 residues. The CDR3 region has the DNA TGTGCCAGCAGCCTCGACGGAGTCTATGGCTACACCTTC. Amino acids: CASSLDGVYGYTF.

The chain joins TRBV5-1 to TRBJ1-1; 7 bases align to TRBD1. This CDR3 has 14 amino acids. The V and J ends lost 4 bases and 0 bases, in that order; junction bases with no gene match: 3. CDR1 SGHRS and CDR2 YFSETQ come from the germline V gene. The CDR3 is CASSPGQMNTEAFF. The CDR3 DNA reads as TGCGCCAGCAGCCCGGGACAGATGAACACTGAAGCTTTCTTT.

This clone appeared a single time. This chain joins TRBV7-9 and TRBJ1-2; 7 nucleotides align to TRBD1. Trimming took 5 bases from V and 7 from J; bases not matched to a gene: 7. CDR3 size: 13 residues. Germline-derived CDR1 and CDR2 are SEHNR and FQNEAQ (reference sequence). Here the CDR3 reads CASSPGQAAGYTF. CDR3 bases: TGTGCCAGCAGCCCCGGACAGGCTGCTGGCTACACCTTC.

The chain recombines TRBV9 with TRBJ1-1; D may be TRBD1 (6 bases). The CDR3 is 15 residues long. Germline V CDR1 and CDR2: SGDLS, YYNGEE. Deletions cut 0 bases from V and 1 base from J, with 10 bases between. CDR3: CASSVATGPNTEAFF. The DNA of the CDR3 is TGTGCCAGCAGCGTAGCTACAGGGCCGAACACTGAAGCTTTCTTT.

The genes are TRBV7-6 and TRBJ2-3, with 7 bases matching TRBD2. CDR3 size: 16 residues. Germline assignment: CDR1 SGHVS and CDR2 FNYEAQ. The V segment lost 5 bases and the J segment 0 bases; nucleotides outside the gene matches: 8. The DNA of the CDR3 is TGTGCCAGCAGCCCCGGCCTAGCGGCTAGCACAGATACGCAGTATTTT. As protein: CASSPGLAASTDTQYF.

This chain joins TRBV7-3 and TRBJ1-2; possibly TRBD1 for D (6 bases). Germline V lookup: CDR1 SGHTA, CDR2 FQGTGA. The length of the CDR3 is 14 residues. The V and J ends lost 5 bases and 9 bases respectively, with 19 bases between them. The CDR3 region is CASSPQGGGSSYTF. The CDR3 nucleotides are TGTGCCAGCAGCCCCCAGGGAGGGGGGTCGAGCTACACCTTC.

This clone was picked up a small number of times. This rearrangement joins TRBV7-6 to TRBJ2-7, with D possibly matching TRBD1 (5 bases). Trimming pared 1 base from V and 6 bases from J, leaving 16 bases between. Germline CDR1 reads SGHVS; CDR2 reads FNYEAQ. CDR3 length: 15 amino acids. CDR3 in DNA: TGTGCCAGCAGCTTAGGGAGTTTGGCAGGGCGCGAGCAGTACTTC. Its translation: CASSLGSLAGREQYF.

Written as DNA, the CDR3 is TGTGCCAGTAGTATTTTGGACAGGGGAGACTATGGCTACACCTTC. Amino acid sequence: CASSILDRGDYGYTF. The V call is TRBV19, the J call TRBJ1-2; 9 positions agree with TRBD1. The J segment lost 3 bases and the V segment lost 3 bases, leaving 5 bases of the junction unmatched. The germline V gene encodes CDR1 LNHDA and CDR2 SQIVND (reference sequence). The CDR3 runs 15 residues.